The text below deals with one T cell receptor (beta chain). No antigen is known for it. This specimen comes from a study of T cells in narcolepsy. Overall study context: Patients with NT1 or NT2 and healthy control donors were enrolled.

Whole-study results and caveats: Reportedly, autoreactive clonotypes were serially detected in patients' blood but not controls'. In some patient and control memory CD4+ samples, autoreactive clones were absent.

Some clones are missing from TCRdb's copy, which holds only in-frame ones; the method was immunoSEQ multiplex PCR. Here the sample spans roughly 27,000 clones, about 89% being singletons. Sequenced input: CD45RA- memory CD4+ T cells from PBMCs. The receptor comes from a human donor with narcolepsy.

The CDR3 reads CASSKRGGGETQYF. The CDR3 DNA reads TGTGCCAGCAGCAAGAGGGGGGGCGGAGAGACCCAGTACTTC. The chain joins TRBV9 to TRBJ2-5, with a tentative D call TRBD2 (7 bases). Germline V gene data show CDR1 as SGDLS and CDR2 as YYNGEE. Trimming took off 4 bases at V and 4 bases at J, with 14 bases between the two ends. CDR3 length: 14 amino acids. Using reference TRBV9 and TRBJ2-5 for the parts outside the CDR3, the full variable domain is DSGVTQTPKHLITATGQRVTLRCSPRSGDLSVYWYQQSLDQGLQFLIQYYNGEERAKGNILERFSAQQFPDLHSELNLSSLELGDSALYFCASSKRGGGETQYFGPGTRLLVL.